Below, one TCR beta chain is given with its context. The V gene lost 3 bases and the J gene lost 6 bases, with 18 bases spanning the gap. The CDR3 covers 15 residues. Looked up from germline, CDR1 is SGHRS and CDR2 is YFSETQ. Here immunoSEQ multiplex PCR was the method, and the copy in TCRdb shows in-frame clones only, minus some. Among some 140,000 clones listed, around 96% were seen once. These data belong to a study of control samples from healthy donors and cancer patients. The chain combines TRBV5-1 with TRBJ1-2; perhaps TRBD1 as D (6 bases). This TCR was sampled from a man in his forties or fifties in good health. Material for sequencing was blood. The CDR3 reads CASSSLTGAKDGYTF. The DNA for the CDR3 is TGCGCCAGCAGCTCCCTAACGGGGGCGAAGGATGGCTACACCTTC.